A selection of T cell receptor beta chains follows, all from one sample in a study of T cells after yellow fever vaccination. TCRdb fed the 5' RACE reads into MiXCR, producing one record per CDR3 protein. This sample has almost 600,000 distinct CDR3 sequences, with about 14% found just once. Sequencing was performed on PBMCs, taken on the day of the yellow fever booster vaccination. Receptors were obtained from a man aged 25 to 40 who received the YFV17D yellow fever vaccine. Each CDR3 is given with its conserved first and last residue. D genes are given only for firm matches. The size of a clone is reported for some rows only, either as once, few or many, or as a class for expanded clones.

>-|TRBJ2-1|TRBV12-3/TRBV12-4|-
TGTGCCAGCAGTTTACGTGTCAGGTCAAATGAGCAGTTCTTC
CASSLRVRSNEQFF
>few|TRBJ1-1|TRBV20-1|TRBD1
TGCAGTGCTATGACAGGGGAATTCGTGAACACTGAAGCTTTCTTT
CSAMTGEFVNTEAFF
>few|TRBJ2-2|TRBV6-2/TRBV6-3|-
TGTGCCAGCACCCGATCCCCCGGGGAAACCACCGGGGAGCTGTTTTTT
CASTRSPGETTGELFF
>few|TRBJ2-1|TRBV27|-
TGTGCCAGCAGTCCCTTCATACCGGGTCCCAATTCCTACAATGAGCAGTTCTTC
CASSPFIPGPNSYNEQFF
>-|TRBJ1-3|TRBV4-2|-
TGTGCCAGCAGCCCGCCTGCCGCCTCTGGAAACACCATATATTTT
CASSPPAASGNTIYF
>-|TRBJ2-7|TRBV28|TRBD2
TGTGCCAGCAGTTCCGGACTAGCGGGAGAAAGGGCCTACGAGCAGTACTTC
CASSSGLAGERAYEQYF
>-|TRBJ2-7|TRBV29-1|TRBD2
TGCAGCGTAACTAGCGGGAGGTTTATCGAGCAGTACTTC
CSVTSGRFIEQYF
>few|TRBJ2-1|TRBV28|TRBD2
TGTGCCAGCAGTCATAGCGGGAGGGCCGTCAATGAGCAGTTCTTC
CASSHSGRAVNEQFF
>few|TRBJ1-6|TRBV27|-
TGTGCCAGCAGTCCGCGGGGGGGGCCCAGTGCACCCCTCCACTTT
CASSPRGGPSAPLHF
>many|TRBJ1-5|TRBV3-1|-
TGTGCCAGCAGCCAAGAGGGGGGGAGACGCCAGCATTTT
CASSQEGGRRQHF
>many|TRBJ2-1|TRBV7-3|-
TGTGCCAGCAGCCCCGAGGGCAGGCTCCACGGGCTCTACAATGAGCAGTTCTTC
CASSPEGRLHGLYNEQFF
>few|TRBJ2-1|TRBV5-1|TRBD1
TGCGCCAGCAGCTTAGGGCAGGGGGCGAATGAGCAGTTCTTC
CASSLGQGANEQFF
>-|TRBJ2-1|TRBV18|TRBD2
TGTGCCAGCTCACCAGTTCTAGCGGGACCGCCTAATGAGCAGTTCTTC
CASSPVLAGPPNEQFF